This T cell receptor (beta chain) was sequenced in a study of T-cell memory formation after mild COVID-19 (dated by TCRdb to about 2021). In the study overall: TCR sequence clusters from the two donors were largely donor specific. In two donors, T-cell clones that expanded and contracted after mild COVID-19 were followed by sequencing TCRalpha and TCRbeta repertoires longitudinally. Two young, previously healthy adult volunteers made up the cohort, one male and one female. Overall study outcomes, separate from this receptor: Whether the second-wave clones peaking on day 37 were SARS-CoV-2 specific was not confirmed. From day 15 to 85, contracting clones showed balanced CD4/CD8 phenotypes, whereas a second wave of clones that expanded from day 15 to 37 leaned towards CD4+. Some responding clones were detected in pre-infection memory, suggesting pre-existing cross-reactive memory T cells joined the SARS-CoV-2 response. Only two mild cases were covered in the study, and larger cohorts including severe cases with pre-infection samples were considered necessary. Contracting CD4+ clones were found mainly in CM and EM memory subsets, while CD8+ clones were enriched in EMRA.

For sequencing, an Illumina NovaSeq 6000 was employed. TCRalpha and TCRbeta cDNA libraries were constructed by 5'RACE with constant-segment primers, with sample barcodes and unique molecular identifiers being introduced. RNA was extracted from every sample with Trizol reagent. Library amplification was performed in two PCR steps, and a second sample barcode and Illumina TruSeq adapters were introduced in the second step. Libraries were sequenced on an Illumina NovaSeq with 2 x 150 bp paired-end reads. The original pipeline was this. Demultiplexing of reads and collapsing into UMI-guided consensus sequences were performed with migec v1.2.7. With mixcr v2.1.11, UMI consensuses were aligned to TRA and TRB V and J templates and assembled into clonotypes. Expanded or contracted clonotypes were those called significant by both edgeR and NoisET, with noise models trained on biological replicates. For edgeR calls, the cutoffs were a false discovery rate-adjusted p below 0.01 and a log2 fold-change threshold of 1. As an exploratory analysis of dynamics, PCA with hierarchical clustering was applied to max-normalized trajectories of the 1000 most abundant clonotypes. Separately sequenced CD4+ and CD8+ repertoires were used to assign the CD4 or CD8 phenotype of responding clones. Clones were called with MiXCR by TCRdb after fastp trimmed the public reads at Q25, and only in-frame beta chains were retained. Every entry covers one CDR3 protein and lists the most common genes and DNA from its rows. TCRdb, not the authors, supplied the V and J calls. The sample includes around 250,000 distinct CDR3 sequences, with over 8.5% observed a single time. Under 25% of the sample is in the top ten clones.

This clonotype was recorded many times. Its antigen target is currently unknown. Base qualities are not at hand, and no much larger clone is one base apart. Ficoll-Paque density gradient centrifugation was used to isolate PBMCs. CDR1 and CDR2 are drawn from the germline V gene: SGHRS, YFSETQ. The CDR3 sequence holds 13 residues, the cysteine and phenylalanine included. Solely the CDR3 DNA is kept, with 39 bases framed from the first base. At the junction V is shortened by 0 bases and J by 15 bases, with 16 bases in between. The clonotype was recovered from a man in his late teens or twenties who had mild COVID-19 (a few samples of this study predate the infection). The sample titles of this study are shuffled in the database, so cell type and time point are left out; the donor was told from shared clones. The sample consisted of PBMCs or a T cell subset sorted from them (not recorded which). The chain employs TRBV5-1 and TRBJ2-1; no confident D gene assignment can be made. The CDR3 sequence is CASSLVRQARWFF. The DNA sequence is given as TGCGCCAGCAGCTTGGTGAGGCAGGCGCGGTGGTTCTTC.